This T cell receptor (beta chain) is from a study of blood T cell repertoires in COVID-19. TCRdb keeps only in-frame clones here, not all; method: immunoSEQ multiplex PCR. The table has roughly 35,000 clones, 85% seen once. V was pared by 2 bases and J by 7 bases, with 8 bases between. This CDR3 comprises 12 residues. The germline CDR1 and CDR2 sequences are MDHEN and SYDVKM. Sequencing input: peripheral blood. The receptor was derived from a human donor with acute or convalescent COVID-19. The donor label of this sample is uncertain. The chain has TRBV28 and TRBJ1-1; D may be TRBD1 (5 bases). The chain's CDR3 is CASSLAGLEAFF. The CDR3 DNA reads as TGTGCCAGCAGTTTAGCAGGGCTTGAAGCTTTCTTT.